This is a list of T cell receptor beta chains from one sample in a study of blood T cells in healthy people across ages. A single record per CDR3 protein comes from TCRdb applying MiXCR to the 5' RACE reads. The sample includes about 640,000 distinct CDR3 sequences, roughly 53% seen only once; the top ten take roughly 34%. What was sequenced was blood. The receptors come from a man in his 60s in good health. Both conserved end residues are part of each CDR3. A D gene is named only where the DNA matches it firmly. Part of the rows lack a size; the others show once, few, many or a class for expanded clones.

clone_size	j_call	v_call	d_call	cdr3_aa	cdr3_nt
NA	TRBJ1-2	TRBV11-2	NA	CASGRSRGLGDYGYTF	TGTGCCAGCGGTCGAAGCAGGGGATTAGGAGACTATGGCTACACCTTC
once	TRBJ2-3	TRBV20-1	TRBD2	CSAPPGGGALARSDTQYF	TGCAGTGCCCCGCCGGGCGGGGGGGCTCTAGCTCGATCAGATACGCAGTATTTT
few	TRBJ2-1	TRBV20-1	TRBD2	CSTFSSGSYNEQFF	TGCAGTACGTTTTCTAGCGGCTCCTACAATGAGCAGTTCTTC
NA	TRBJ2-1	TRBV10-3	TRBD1	CAIRGTGDNEQFF	TGTGCCATCAGGGGGACAGGGGACAATGAGCAGTTCTTC
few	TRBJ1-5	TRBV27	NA	CASSLSAGPTNQPQHF	TGTGCCAGCAGTTTATCTGCCGGACCGACCAATCAGCCCCAGCATTTT
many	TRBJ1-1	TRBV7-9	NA	CASSLSYFLRDTEAFF	TGTGCCAGCAGCCTCTCCTACTTTCTTCGGGACACTGAAGCTTTCTTT
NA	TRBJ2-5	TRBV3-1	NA	CASSQDTWRGQETQYF	TGTGCCAGCAGCCAAGATACTTGGAGGGGCCAAGAGACCCAGTACTTC
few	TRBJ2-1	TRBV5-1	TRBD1	CASSRDRGSYNEQFF	TGCGCCAGCAGCCGGGACAGGGGGTCCTACAATGAGCAGTTCTTC
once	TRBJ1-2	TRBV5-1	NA	CASSLVGERGYTF	TGCGCCAGCAGCTTGGTCGGGGAGCGCGGCTACACCTTC
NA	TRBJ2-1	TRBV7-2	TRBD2	CASRRDGGSSYNEQFF	TGTGCCAGCAGGCGTGACGGGGGGAGCTCCTACAATGAGCAGTTCTTC
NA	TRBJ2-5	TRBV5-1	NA	CASSLASRSGSGETQYF	TGCGCCAGCAGCTTGGCCTCCCGGTCTGGGTCGGGAGAGACCCAGTACTTC
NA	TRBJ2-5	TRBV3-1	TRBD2	CASSQGTSRKTQYF	TGTGCCAGCAGCCAAGGGACTAGCAGGAAGACCCAGTACTTC
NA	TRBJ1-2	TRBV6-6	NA	CASATGRGGPYTF	TGTGCCAGCGCGACCGGGAGGGGAGGGCCCTACACCTTC
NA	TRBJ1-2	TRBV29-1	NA	CTTSGGLDGYTF	TGCACCACCTCGGGGGGGCTTGATGGCTACACCTTC
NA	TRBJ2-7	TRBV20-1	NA	CSARKEAGLYEQYF	TGCAGTGCTAGAAAGGAGGCGGGGCTCTACGAGCAGTACTTC